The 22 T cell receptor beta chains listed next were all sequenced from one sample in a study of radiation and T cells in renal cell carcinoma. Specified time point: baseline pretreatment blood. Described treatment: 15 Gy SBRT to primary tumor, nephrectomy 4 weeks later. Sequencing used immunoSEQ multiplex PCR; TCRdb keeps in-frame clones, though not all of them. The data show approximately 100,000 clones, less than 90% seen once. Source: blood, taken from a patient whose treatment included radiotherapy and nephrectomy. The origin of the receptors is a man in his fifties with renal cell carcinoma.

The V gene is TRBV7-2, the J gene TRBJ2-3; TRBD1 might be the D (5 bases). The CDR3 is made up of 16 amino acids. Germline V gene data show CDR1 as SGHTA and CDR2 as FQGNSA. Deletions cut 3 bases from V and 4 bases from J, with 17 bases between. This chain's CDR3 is CASSLYKAGLPDTQYF. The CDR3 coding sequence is TGTGCCAGCAGCTTGTATAAAGCAGGGCTACCAGATACGCAGTATTTT.

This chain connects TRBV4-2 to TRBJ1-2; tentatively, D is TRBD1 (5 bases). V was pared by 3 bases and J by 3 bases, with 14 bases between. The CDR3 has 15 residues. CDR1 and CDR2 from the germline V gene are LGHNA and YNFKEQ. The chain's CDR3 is CASSHPGAADYGYTF. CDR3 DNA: TGTGCCAGCAGCCACCCCGGGGCAGCGGACTATGGCTACACCTTC.

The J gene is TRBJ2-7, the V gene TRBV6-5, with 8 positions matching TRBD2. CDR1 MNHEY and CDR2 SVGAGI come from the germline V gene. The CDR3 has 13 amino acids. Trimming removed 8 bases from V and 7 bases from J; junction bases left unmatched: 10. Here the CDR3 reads CASLRSREGEQYF. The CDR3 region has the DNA TGTGCCAGCCTTAGGAGCCGGGAGGGGGAGCAGTACTTC.

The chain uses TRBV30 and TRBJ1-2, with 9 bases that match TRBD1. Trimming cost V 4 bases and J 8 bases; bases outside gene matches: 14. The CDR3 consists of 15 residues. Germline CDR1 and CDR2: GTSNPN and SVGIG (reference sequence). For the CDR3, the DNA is TGTGCCTGGACTTTGGACAGGGGCCGCTCGGGAGGCTACACCTTC. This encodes CAWTLDRGRSGGYTF. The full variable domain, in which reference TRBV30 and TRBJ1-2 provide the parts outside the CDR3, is SQTIHQWPATLVQPVGSPLSLECTVEGTSNPNLYWYRQAAGRGLQLLFYSVGIGQISSEVPQNLSASRPQDRQFILSSKKLLLSDSGFYLCAWTLDRGRSGGYTFGSGTRLTVV.

CDR3 sequence: CASSERTEGNQPQHF. The CDR3 DNA sequence: TGTGCCAGCAGTGAGCGGACAGAAGGCAATCAGCCCCAGCATTTT. The chain combines TRBV2 with TRBJ1-5, with D possibly being TRBD1 (6 bases). Germline V gene data show CDR1 as SNHLY and CDR2 as FYNNEI. Trimming removed 3 bases from V and 2 bases from J, with 11 bases in between. The CDR3 consists of 15 residues. The entire variable domain, with the rest obtained from reference TRBV2 and TRBJ1-5, is as follows: EPEVTQTPSHQVTQMGQEVILRCVPISNHLYFYWYRQILGQKVEFLVSFYNNEISEKSEIFDDQFSVERPDGSNFTLKIRSTKLEDSAMYFCASSERTEGNQPQHFGDGTRLSIL.

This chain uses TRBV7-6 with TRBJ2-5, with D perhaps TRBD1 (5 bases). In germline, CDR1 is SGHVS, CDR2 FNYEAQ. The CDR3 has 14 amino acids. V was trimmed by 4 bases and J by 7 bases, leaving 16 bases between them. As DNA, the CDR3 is TGTGCCAGCAGCTCCCGACAGCCAGGTGGGACCCAGTACTTC. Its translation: CASSSRQPGGTQYF.

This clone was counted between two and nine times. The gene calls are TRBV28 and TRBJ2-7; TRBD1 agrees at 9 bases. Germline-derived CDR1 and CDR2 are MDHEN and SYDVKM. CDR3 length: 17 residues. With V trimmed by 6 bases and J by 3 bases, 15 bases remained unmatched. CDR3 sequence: CASSMLGGTGIIYEQYF. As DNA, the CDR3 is TGTGCCAGCAGCATGCTCGGGGGGACAGGGATAATCTACGAGCAGTACTTC.

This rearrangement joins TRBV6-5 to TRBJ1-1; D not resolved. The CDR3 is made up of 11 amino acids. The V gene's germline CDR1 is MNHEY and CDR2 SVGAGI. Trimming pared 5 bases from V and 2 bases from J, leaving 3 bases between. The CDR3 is CASSPNTEAFF. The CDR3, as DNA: TGTGCCAGCAGTCCTAACACTGAAGCTTTCTTT.

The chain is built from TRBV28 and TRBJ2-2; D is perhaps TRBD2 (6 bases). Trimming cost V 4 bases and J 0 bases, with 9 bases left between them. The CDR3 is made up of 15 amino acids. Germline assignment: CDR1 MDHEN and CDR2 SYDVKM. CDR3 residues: CASSSGLSNTGELFF. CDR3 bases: TGTGCCAGCAGTTCGGGACTTTCGAACACCGGGGAGCTGTTTTTT.

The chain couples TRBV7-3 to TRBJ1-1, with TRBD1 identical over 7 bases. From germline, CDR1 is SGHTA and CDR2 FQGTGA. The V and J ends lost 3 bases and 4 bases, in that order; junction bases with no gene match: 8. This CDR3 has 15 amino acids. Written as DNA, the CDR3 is TGTGCCAGCAGCTTCTCGGGACAGATTCTCACTGAAGCTTTCTTT. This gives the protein CASSFSGQILTEAFF.

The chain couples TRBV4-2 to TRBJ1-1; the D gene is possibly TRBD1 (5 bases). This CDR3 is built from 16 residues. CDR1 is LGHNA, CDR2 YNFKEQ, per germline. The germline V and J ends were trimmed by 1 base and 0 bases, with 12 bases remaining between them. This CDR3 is CASSQGLEQVNTEAFF. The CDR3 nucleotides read TGTGCCAGCAGCCAAGGGCTCGAACAGGTGAACACTGAAGCTTTCTTT.

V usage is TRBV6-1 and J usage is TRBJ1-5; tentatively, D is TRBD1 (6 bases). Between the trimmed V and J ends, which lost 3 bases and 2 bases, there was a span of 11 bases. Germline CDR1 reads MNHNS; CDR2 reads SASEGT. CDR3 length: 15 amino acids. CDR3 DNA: TGTGCCAGCAGTGAGGCAGGGGCGGGCAATCAGCCCCAGCATTTT. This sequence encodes CASSEAGAGNQPQHF.

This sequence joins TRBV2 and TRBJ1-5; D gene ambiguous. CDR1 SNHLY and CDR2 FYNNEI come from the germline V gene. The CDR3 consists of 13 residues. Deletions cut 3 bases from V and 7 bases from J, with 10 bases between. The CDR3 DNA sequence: TGTGCCAGCAGTGAGAACCCGGACCAGCCCCAGCATTTT. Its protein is CASSENPDQPQHF.

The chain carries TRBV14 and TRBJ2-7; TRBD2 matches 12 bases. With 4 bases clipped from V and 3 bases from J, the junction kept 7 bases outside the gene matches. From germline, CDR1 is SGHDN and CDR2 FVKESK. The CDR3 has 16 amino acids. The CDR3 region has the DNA TGTGCCAGCAGCCGAGGGGGACTAGCGGGTATCTACGAGCAGTACTTC. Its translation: CASSRGGLAGIYEQYF.

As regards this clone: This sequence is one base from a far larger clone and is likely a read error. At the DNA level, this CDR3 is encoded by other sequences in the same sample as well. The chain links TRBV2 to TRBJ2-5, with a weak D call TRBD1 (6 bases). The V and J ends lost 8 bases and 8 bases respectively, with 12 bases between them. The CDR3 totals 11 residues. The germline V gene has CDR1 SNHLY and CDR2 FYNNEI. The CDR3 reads CASLKQGTQYF. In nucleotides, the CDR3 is TGTGCCAGCCTCAAACAGGGAACCCAGTACTTC.

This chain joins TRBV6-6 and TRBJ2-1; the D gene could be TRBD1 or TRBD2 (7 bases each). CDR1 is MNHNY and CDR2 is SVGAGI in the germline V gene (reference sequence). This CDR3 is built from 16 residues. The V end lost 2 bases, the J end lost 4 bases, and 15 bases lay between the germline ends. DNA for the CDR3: TGTGCCAGCAGTTACGATGGGACAGCGGGATACAATGAGCAGTTCTTC. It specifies CASSYDGTAGYNEQFF.

Here the CDR3 DNA reads TGTGCCAGCTCACCGGGAAGTGGAACCTACAATGAGCAGTTCTTC. Amino acid sequence: CASSPGSGTYNEQFF. V is TRBV18 and J is TRBJ2-1; D uncertain. Germline loops: CDR1 KGHSH, CDR2 LQKENI. Deletions cut 3 bases from V and 2 bases from J, with 11 bases between. The CDR3 runs to 15 residues.

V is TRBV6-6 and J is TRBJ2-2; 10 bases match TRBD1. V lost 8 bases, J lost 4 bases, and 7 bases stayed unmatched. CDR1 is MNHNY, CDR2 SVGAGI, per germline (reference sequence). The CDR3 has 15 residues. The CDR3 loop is CASVAGQGITGELFF. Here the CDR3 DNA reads TGTGCCAGCGTTGCGGGACAGGGGATCACCGGGGAGCTGTTTTTT.

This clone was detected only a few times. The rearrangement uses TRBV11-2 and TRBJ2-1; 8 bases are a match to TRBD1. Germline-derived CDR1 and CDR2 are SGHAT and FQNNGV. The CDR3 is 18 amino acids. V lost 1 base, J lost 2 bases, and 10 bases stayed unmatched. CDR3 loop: CASSLGDWTGTPYNEQFF. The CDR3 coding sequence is TGTGCCAGCAGCTTAGGGGACTGGACAGGGACCCCCTACAATGAGCAGTTCTTC.

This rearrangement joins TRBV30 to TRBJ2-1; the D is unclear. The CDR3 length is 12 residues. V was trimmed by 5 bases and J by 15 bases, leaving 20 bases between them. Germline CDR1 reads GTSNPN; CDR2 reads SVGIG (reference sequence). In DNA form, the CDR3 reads TGTGCCTGGTGCCCCGACTTGCTGGTCTGGTTCTTC. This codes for CAWCPDLLVWFF.

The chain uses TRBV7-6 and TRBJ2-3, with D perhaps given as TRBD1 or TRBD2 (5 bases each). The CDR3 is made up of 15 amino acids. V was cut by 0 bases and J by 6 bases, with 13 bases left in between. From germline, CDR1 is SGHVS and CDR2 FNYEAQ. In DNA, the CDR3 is TGTGCCAGCAGCTTAGCCGGGACGAAGTCTGATACGCAGTATTTT. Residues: CASSLAGTKSDTQYF.

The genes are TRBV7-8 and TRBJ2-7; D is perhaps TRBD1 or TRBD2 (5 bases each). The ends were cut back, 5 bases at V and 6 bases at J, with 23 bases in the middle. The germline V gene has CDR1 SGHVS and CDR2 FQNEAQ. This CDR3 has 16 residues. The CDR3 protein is CASSRSLGTTWSEQYF. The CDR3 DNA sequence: TGTGCCAGCAGCCGTTCGCTTGGGACCACCTGGTCCGAGCAGTACTTC.